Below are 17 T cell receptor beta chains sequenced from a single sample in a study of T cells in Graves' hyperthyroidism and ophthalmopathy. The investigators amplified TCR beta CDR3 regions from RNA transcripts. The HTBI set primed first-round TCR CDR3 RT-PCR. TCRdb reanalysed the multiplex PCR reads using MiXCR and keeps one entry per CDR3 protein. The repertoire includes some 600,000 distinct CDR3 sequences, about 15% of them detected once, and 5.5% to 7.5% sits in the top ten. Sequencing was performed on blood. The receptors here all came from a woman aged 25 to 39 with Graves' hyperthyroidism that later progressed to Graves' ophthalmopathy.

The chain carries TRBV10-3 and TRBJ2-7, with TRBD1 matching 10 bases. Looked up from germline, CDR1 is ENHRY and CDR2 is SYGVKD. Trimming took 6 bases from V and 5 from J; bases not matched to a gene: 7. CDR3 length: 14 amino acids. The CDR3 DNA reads TGTGCCATCAGGGGTGGACAGGGGGACCACGAGCAGTACTTC. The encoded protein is CAIRGGQGDHEQYF.

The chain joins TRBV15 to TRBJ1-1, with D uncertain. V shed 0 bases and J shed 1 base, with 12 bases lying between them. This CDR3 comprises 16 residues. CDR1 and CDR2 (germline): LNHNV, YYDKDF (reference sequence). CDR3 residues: CATSRDSEGRNTEAFF. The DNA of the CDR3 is TGTGCCACCAGCAGAGATTCGGAGGGTCGGAACACTGAAGCTTTCTTT. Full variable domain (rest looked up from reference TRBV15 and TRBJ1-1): DAMVIQNPRYQVTQFGKPVTLSCSQTLNHNVMYWYQQKSSQAPKLLFHYYDKDFNNEADTPDNFQSRRPNTSFCFLDIRSPGLGDTAMYLCATSRDSEGRNTEAFFGQGTRLTVV.

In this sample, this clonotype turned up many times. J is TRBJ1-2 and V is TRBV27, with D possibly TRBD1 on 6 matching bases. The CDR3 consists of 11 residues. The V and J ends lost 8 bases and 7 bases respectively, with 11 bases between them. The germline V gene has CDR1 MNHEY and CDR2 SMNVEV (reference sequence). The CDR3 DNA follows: TGTGCCAGCCGAGGGGGGGCTGGCTACACCTTC. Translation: CASRGGAGYTF.

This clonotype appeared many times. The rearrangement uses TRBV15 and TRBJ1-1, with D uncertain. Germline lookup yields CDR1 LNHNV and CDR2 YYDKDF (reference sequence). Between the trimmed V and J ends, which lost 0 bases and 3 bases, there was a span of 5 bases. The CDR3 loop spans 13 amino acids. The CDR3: CATSRDQDTEAFF. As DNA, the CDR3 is TGTGCCACCAGCAGAGATCAGGACACTGAAGCTTTCTTT.

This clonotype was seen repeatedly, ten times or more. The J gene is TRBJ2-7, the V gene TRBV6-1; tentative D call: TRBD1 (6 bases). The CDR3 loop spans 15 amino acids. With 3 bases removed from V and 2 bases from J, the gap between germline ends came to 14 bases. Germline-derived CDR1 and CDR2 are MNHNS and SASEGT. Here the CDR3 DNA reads TGTGCCAGCAGTGATACCGCAACAGGGACCTACGAGCAGTACTTC. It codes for CASSDTATGTYEQYF.

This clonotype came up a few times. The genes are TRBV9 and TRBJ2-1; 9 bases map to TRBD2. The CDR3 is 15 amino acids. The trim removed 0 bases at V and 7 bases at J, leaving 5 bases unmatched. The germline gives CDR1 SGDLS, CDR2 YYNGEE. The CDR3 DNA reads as TGTGCCAGCAGCGTAGTAGCGGGAGAAGTGAATGAGCAGTTCTTC. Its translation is CASSVVAGEVNEQFF.

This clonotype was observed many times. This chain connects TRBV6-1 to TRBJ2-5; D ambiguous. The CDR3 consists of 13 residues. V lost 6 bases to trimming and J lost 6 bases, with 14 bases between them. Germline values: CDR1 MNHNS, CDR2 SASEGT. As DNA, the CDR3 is TGTGCCAGCAGCGAGGAAGCTCGGCAGACCCAGTACTTC. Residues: CASSEEARQTQYF.

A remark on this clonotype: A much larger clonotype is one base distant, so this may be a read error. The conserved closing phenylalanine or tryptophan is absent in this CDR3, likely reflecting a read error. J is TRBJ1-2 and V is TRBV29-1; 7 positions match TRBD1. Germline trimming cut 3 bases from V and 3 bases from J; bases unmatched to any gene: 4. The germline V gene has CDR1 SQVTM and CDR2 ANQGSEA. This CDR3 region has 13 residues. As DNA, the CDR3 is TGCAGCGTTGAGCCCACAGGGGACTATGGCTACACCCTC. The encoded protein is CSVEPTGDYGYTL.

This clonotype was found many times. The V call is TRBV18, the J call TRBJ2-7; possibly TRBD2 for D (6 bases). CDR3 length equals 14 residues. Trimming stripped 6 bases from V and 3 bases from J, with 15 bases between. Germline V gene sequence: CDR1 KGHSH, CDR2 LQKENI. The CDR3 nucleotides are TGTGCCAGCTCTCCGGAGGGCCTTGTCTACGAGCAGTACTTC. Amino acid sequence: CASSPEGLVYEQYF.

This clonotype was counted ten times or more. In nucleotides, the CDR3 is TGTGCCAGCAGTTACTCCAATACGCAGTATTTT. Translation gives CASSYSNTQYF. The chain joins TRBV6-2 or TRBV6-3 to TRBJ2-3; D ambiguous. This CDR3 contains 11 residues. Germline CDR1 is MNHEY and CDR2 is SVGEGT. Trimming removed 0 bases from V and 7 bases from J, with 2 bases in between.

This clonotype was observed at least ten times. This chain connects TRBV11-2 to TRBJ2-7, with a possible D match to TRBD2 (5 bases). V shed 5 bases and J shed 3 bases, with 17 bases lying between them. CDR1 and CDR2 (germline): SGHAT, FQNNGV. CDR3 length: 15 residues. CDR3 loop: CASSMGWGADYEQYF. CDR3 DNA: TGTGCCAGCAGCATGGGGTGGGGAGCGGACTACGAGCAGTACTTC.

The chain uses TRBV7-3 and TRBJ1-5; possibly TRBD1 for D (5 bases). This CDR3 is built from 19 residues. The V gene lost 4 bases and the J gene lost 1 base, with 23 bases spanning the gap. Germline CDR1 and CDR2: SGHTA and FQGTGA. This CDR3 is CASSSYRDPLEGSNQPQHF. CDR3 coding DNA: TGTGCCAGCAGCTCCTACCGGGACCCTTTGGAGGGAAGCAATCAGCCCCAGCATTTT.

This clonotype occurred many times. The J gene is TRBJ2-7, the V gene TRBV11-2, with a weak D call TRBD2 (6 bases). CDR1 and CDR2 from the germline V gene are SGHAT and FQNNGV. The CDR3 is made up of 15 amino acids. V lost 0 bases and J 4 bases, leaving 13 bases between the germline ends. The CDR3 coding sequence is TGTGCCAGCAGCTTAGACACGGATAGCGGTTACGAGCAGTACTTC. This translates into CASSLDTDSGYEQYF.

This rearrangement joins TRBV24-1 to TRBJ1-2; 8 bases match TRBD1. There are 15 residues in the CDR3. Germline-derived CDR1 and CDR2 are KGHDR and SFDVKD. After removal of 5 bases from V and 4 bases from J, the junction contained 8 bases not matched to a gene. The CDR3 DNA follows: TGTGCCACCAGTGGCCTCACAGGGGGTGTCTATGGCTACACCTTC. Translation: CATSGLTGGVYGYTF.

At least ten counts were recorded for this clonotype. The CDR3 is CASSPGLNYYEQYF. The CDR3 bases are TGTGCCAGCAGCCCGGGACTAAACTATTACGAGCAGTACTTC. V is TRBV12-3 or TRBV12-4 and J is TRBJ2-7; 7 nucleotides line up with TRBD2. The junction had 9 bases not matched to a gene; V was cut back by 6 bases and J by 4 bases. This CDR3 region has 14 residues.

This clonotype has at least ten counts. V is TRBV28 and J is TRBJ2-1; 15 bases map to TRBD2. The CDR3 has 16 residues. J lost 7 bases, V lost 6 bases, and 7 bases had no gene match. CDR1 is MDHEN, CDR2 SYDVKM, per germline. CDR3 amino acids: CASSISGLAGGNEQFF. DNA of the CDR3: TGTGCCAGCAGCATATCGGGACTAGCGGGAGGTAATGAGCAGTTCTTC.

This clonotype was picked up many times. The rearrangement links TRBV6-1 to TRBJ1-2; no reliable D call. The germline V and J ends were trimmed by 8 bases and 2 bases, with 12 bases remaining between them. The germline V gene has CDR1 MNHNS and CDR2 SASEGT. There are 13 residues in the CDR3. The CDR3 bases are TGTGCCAGCCTTCAGACGCAGAACTATGGCTACACCTTC. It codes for CASLQTQNYGYTF.